Following are 2 T cell receptor beta chains from one sample sequenced in a study of blood T cell repertoires in COVID-19. This table comes from immunoSEQ multiplex PCR, and its TCRdb copy is limited to in-frame clones, with some not included. The sample has 130,000 to 150,000 clones; 88% are singletons. Sequencing was done on a sample of peripheral blood. The origin of the receptors is a man between 65 and 85 years old with acute or convalescent COVID-19.

J is TRBJ2-7 and V is TRBV10-2; 9 bases fit TRBD1. The V segment lost 7 bases and the J segment 5 bases; nucleotides outside the gene matches: 3. The germline gives CDR1 WSHSY, CDR2 SAAADI. CDR3 length: 12 amino acids. The CDR3 spells CASTQGAHEQYF. As DNA, the CDR3 is TGCGCCAGCACACAGGGGGCCCACGAGCAGTACTTC.

The chain uses TRBV5-1 and TRBJ1-3; possibly TRBD1 for D (5 bases). Germline assignment: CDR1 SGHRS and CDR2 YFSETQ. Trimming cost V 4 bases and J 4 bases, with 18 bases left between them. This CDR3 region has 16 residues. This CDR3 reads CASSLVAGTSGNTIYF. CDR3 bases: TGCGCCAGCAGCCTGGTGGCGGGGACGTCAGGAAACACCATATATTTT.